The 27 T cell receptor beta chains below all came from one sample that was sequenced in a study of blood T cell repertoires in COVID-19 (TCRdb year 2020). Library preparation used the immunoSEQ multiplex PCR assay. The source is immuneACCESS, and TCRdb retained only in-frame sequences with V and J called. Part of the clones is not carried over; for the studies checked, unresolved V genes explain less than half of this, and the remainder is unexplained. This sample holds about 46,000 clones; 88% were observed only once. The top ten clonotypes cover less than 8.5% of the sample. Sequenced material: peripheral blood. These receptor sequences come from a man in his forties or fifties with acute or convalescent COVID-19.

The V and J genes are TRBV10-3 and TRBJ2-5; 9 bases are a match to TRBD2. There are 16 residues in the CDR3. V lost 8 bases and J lost 4; bases outside the gene matches: 14. Germline CDR1 is ENHRY and CDR2 is SYGVKD. The CDR3: CAIGPAGGRARETQYF. The CDR3 coding sequence is TGTGCCATCGGGCCCGCGGGCGGGAGGGCCAGAGAGACCCAGTACTTC.

V and J are TRBV6-8 and TRBJ2-7, with 7 nucleotides matching TRBD1. The CDR3 runs 15 residues. Per germline, CDR1 MNHGY and CDR2 SAAAGT. J was trimmed by 4 bases and V by 5 bases; bases with no gene match: 11. CDR3: CASSTPRDREYEQYF. CDR3 DNA: TGTGCCAGCAGTACACCCCGGGACAGAGAGTACGAGCAGTACTTC.

The genes are TRBV29-1 and TRBJ1-1, with unresolved D. V lost 7 bases and J lost 1, with 13 bases in between. CDR1 and CDR2 (germline): SQVTM, ANQGSEA. The CDR3 is 13 amino acids. The chain's CDR3 is CSGHMAENTEAFF. The CDR3 nucleotides are TGCAGCGGCCATATGGCGGAGAACACTGAAGCTTTCTTT.

This chain connects TRBV10-3 to TRBJ2-7; unclear D gene. CDR1 and CDR2 from the germline V gene are ENHRY and SYGVKD. This CDR3 spans 12 amino acids. V shed 3 bases and J shed 6 bases, with 9 bases lying between them. The CDR3 DNA is TGTGCCATCAGTGATGGGTGGAGCGAGCAGTACTTC. It encodes CAISDGWSEQYF.

The chain combines TRBV5-1 with TRBJ2-3; D is unclear. The CDR3 spans 13 residues. V was shortened by 0 bases and J by 6 bases, with 8 bases between the two germline ends. Germline lookup yields CDR1 SGHRS and CDR2 YFSETQ. CDR3 nucleotide sequence: TGCGCCAGCAGCTTGGTGAGCCGGGATACGCAGTATTTT. Translating gives CASSLVSRDTQYF.

The rearrangement uses TRBV19 and TRBJ2-5; 11 bases are shared with TRBD1. After removal of 8 bases from V and 1 base from J, the junction contained 3 bases not matched to a gene. The CDR3 loop spans 14 amino acids. Germline V gene lookup returns CDR1 LNHDA and CDR2 SQIVND (reference sequence). The chain's CDR3 is CASCGTGGQETQYF. DNA of the CDR3: TGTGCCAGTTGTGGGACAGGGGGCCAAGAGACCCAGTACTTC.

This rearrangement joins TRBV4-1 to TRBJ2-2, with TRBD2 identical over 8 bases. The CDR3 runs 19 residues. The J segment lost 0 bases and the V segment lost 4 bases, leaving 13 bases of the junction unmatched. Germline V lookup: CDR1 MGHRA, CDR2 YSYEKL. This CDR3 reads CASSRDLVVAGTNTGELFF. For the CDR3, the DNA is TGCGCCAGCAGCCGAGACCTCGTAGTAGCGGGGACGAACACCGGGGAGCTGTTTTTT.

The rearrangement uses TRBV7-3 and TRBJ2-7; 11 bases are shared with TRBD2. Germline-derived CDR1 and CDR2 are SGHTA and FQGTGA. The junction had 6 bases not matched to a gene; V was cut back by 5 bases and J by 0 bases. CDR3 length: 16 amino acids. The CDR3 nucleotides read TGTGCCAGCAGCATCCTAGCGGGGGGCCCCTCCTACGAGCAGTACTTC. Amino acids: CASSILAGGPSYEQYF.

V usage is TRBV28 and J usage is TRBJ1-2, with 11 bases identical to TRBD1. Germline CDR1 MDHEN, CDR2 SYDVKM. CDR3 length equals 15 residues. V shed 3 bases, J shed 4 bases, and the junction held 4 bases outside the gene matches. DNA for the CDR3: TGTGCCAGCAGTTTCGGGACAGGGGGTATCTATGGCTACACCTTC. It translates to CASSFGTGGIYGYTF.

The chain combines TRBV24-1 with TRBJ1-2; 9 positions agree with TRBD1. The junction had 12 bases not matched to a gene; V was cut back by 3 bases and J by 8 bases. The CDR3 loop spans 16 amino acids. Germline CDR1 reads KGHDR; CDR2 reads SFDVKD. The DNA for the CDR3 is TGTGCCACCAGTGATGCACTCGGGACAGGGTCTACCGGCTACACCTTC. Protein sequence: CATSDALGTGSTGYTF.

This clone is categorized as medium-sized. The V gene is TRBV6-1, the J gene TRBJ1-6, with TRBD1 matching over 10 bases. This CDR3 has 14 amino acids. V lost 3 bases and J lost 7; bases outside the gene matches: 0. Germline V gene sequence: CDR1 MNHNS, CDR2 SASEGT. The CDR3 is CASSEGQGNSPLHF. The CDR3 nucleotides are TGTGCCAGCAGTGAGGGACAGGGGAATTCACCCCTCCACTTT.

This chain connects TRBV6-5 to TRBJ2-1, with 11 bases aligning to TRBD2. Germline-derived CDR1 and CDR2 are MNHEY and SVGAGI. V trimming: 7 bases; J trimming: 8 bases; junction bases outside the gene matches: 10. The CDR3 consists of 15 residues. CDR3 region: CASNPLAGEGYEQFF. The CDR3 DNA sequence: TGTGCCAGCAACCCACTAGCGGGAGAAGGGTATGAGCAGTTCTTC.

The chain carries TRBV6-5 and TRBJ2-1; tentative D call: TRBD2 (5 bases). Trimming took 3 bases from V and 10 from J, leaving 13 bases between them. The CDR3 has 13 amino acids. Germline V gives CDR1 MNHEY, CDR2 SVGAGI. The CDR3 coding sequence is TGTGCCAGCAGTTATAGCCCCTCGGGGGAGCAGTTCTTC. Its translation is CASSYSPSGEQFF.

This rearrangement joins TRBV9 to TRBJ1-6; 9 bases are a match to TRBD1. Germline V gene data show CDR1 as SGDLS and CDR2 as YYNGEE. The CDR3 sequence is 15 residues long. Trimming took 3 bases from V and 7 from J; bases not matched to a gene: 5. The CDR3 is CASSGGQGRNSPLHF. The DNA of the CDR3 is TGTGCCAGCAGCGGTGGACAGGGGAGGAATTCACCCCTCCACTTT. The full variable domain, its missing parts supplied by reference TRBV9 and TRBJ1-6, is DSGVTQTPKHLITATGQRVTLRCSPRSGDLSVYWYQQSLDQGLQFLIQYYNGEERAKGNILERFSAQQFPDLHSELNLSSLELGDSALYFCASSGGQGRNSPLHFGNGTRLTVT.

The chain employs TRBV2 and TRBJ1-4; tentatively, D is TRBD1 (5 bases). CDR1 SNHLY and CDR2 FYNNEI come from the germline V gene. Trimming removed 8 bases from V and 5 bases from J, with 15 bases in between. The CDR3 sequence is 14 residues long. CDR3 sequence: CASSIRQTNEKLFF. The CDR3 DNA reads as TGTGCCAGCTCTATTAGACAGACGAATGAAAAACTGTTTTTT.

This clone was detected only a few times. V and J are TRBV19 and TRBJ2-6, with TRBD1 matching 9 bases. V was pared by 8 bases and J by 2 bases, with 7 bases of the junction left unmatched. The germline V gene encodes CDR1 LNHDA and CDR2 SQIVND (reference sequence). This CDR3 contains 16 residues. CDR3 protein: CASYGTGLPGANVLTF. The CDR3 coding sequence is TGTGCCAGTTACGGGACAGGGCTCCCTGGGGCCAACGTCCTGACTTTC.

The CDR3 sequence: CASSLDTHTEAFF. The CDR3 nucleotides are TGTGCCAGCAGCCTGGACACACACACTGAAGCTTTCTTT. V is TRBV6-2 or TRBV6-3 and J is TRBJ1-1; weak D call: TRBD1 (5 bases). Per the germline V gene, CDR1 is MNHEY and CDR2 is SVGEGT. V lost 6 bases to trimming and J lost 3 bases, with 11 bases between them. This CDR3 spans 13 amino acids.

The V and J genes are TRBV5-1 and TRBJ1-1; 7 bases align to TRBD1. This CDR3 is 17 amino acids long. CDR1 and CDR2 from the germline V gene are SGHRS and YFSETQ. J gave up 1 base and V 5 bases, and 14 bases lay outside the gene matches. In nucleotides, the CDR3 is TGCGCCAGCAGTGCCCCGAGACAGGGTCCACCGAACACTGAAGCTTTCTTT. Translating gives CASSAPRQGPPNTEAFF.

V and J are TRBV20-1 and TRBJ2-1; 10 positions match TRBD2. The J segment lost 4 bases and the V segment lost 3 bases, leaving 6 bases of the junction unmatched. The CDR3 covers 15 residues. Germline CDR1 is DFQATT and CDR2 is SNEGSKA (reference sequence). Written as DNA, the CDR3 is TGCAGTGCTAGTGGTAGGACTAGCGGATACAATGAGCAGTTCTTC. Translating gives CSASGRTSGYNEQFF.

The gene calls are TRBV20-1 and TRBJ1-1; D perhaps matches TRBD1 (5 bases). In germline, CDR1 is DFQATT, CDR2 SNEGSKA (reference sequence). This CDR3 is built from 11 residues. The ends were cut back, 5 bases at V and 6 bases at J, with 10 bases in the middle. The CDR3 protein is CSAWRGAEAFF. The DNA of the CDR3 is TGCAGTGCTTGGCGGGGGGCTGAAGCTTTCTTT.

This chain uses TRBV5-5 with TRBJ2-1; 7 positions match TRBD1. CDR1 is SGHKS, CDR2 YYEKEE, per germline (reference sequence). V lost 3 bases to trimming and J lost 4 bases; unmatched junction nucleotides: 10. CDR3 length: 16 amino acids. This CDR3 is CASSSTTGFLYNEQFF. The DNA of the CDR3 is TGTGCCAGCAGCTCGACGACAGGGTTCTTATACAATGAGCAGTTCTTC.

The chain joins TRBV29-1 to TRBJ1-5; D call uncertain. The CDR3 consists of 13 residues. Germline assignment: CDR1 SQVTM and CDR2 ANQGSEA. V was trimmed by 3 bases and J by 3 bases, leaving 9 bases between them. The CDR3 sequence is CSVEVGDNQPQHF. Written as DNA, the CDR3 is TGCAGCGTTGAGGTGGGAGACAATCAGCCCCAGCATTTT.

J is TRBJ1-1 and V is TRBV3-1 (or the pseudogene TRBV3-2); D remains unclear. Trimming cost V 1 base and J 1 base, with 7 bases left between them. The length of the CDR3 is 14 residues. Germline CDR1 and CDR2: LGHDT and YNNKEL (reference sequence). CDR3 in amino acids: CASSQGYWNTEAFF. The DNA for the CDR3 is TGTGCCAGCAGCCAAGGTTACTGGAACACTGAAGCTTTCTTT.

The rearrangement joins TRBV7-3 to TRBJ2-1, with TRBD2 matching 8 bases. The CDR3 covers 15 residues. Germline loops: CDR1 SGHTA, CDR2 FQGTGA. V shed 0 bases and J 3 bases; nucleotides not matched to a gene: 1. CDR3 amino acids: CASSLTSGVYNEQFF. In DNA form, the CDR3 reads TGTGCCAGCAGCTTAACTAGCGGGGTCTACAATGAGCAGTTCTTC.

The V and J genes are TRBV6-5 and TRBJ1-4; D remains ambiguous. The CDR3 has 16 residues. The germline gives CDR1 MNHEY, CDR2 SVGAGI. V lost 3 bases, J lost 10 bases, and 21 bases lay in between. This CDR3 is CASSYLEAAGIGKLFF. In DNA, the CDR3 is TGTGCCAGCAGTTATTTGGAGGCCGCCGGGATTGGAAAACTGTTTTTT.

The chain couples TRBV9 to TRBJ1-6; no clear D gene. The CDR3 has 13 residues. V shed 3 bases and J shed 12 bases, with 13 bases lying between them. CDR1 is SGDLS, CDR2 YYNGEE, per germline. The CDR3 loop reads CASSGDLGGPLHF. For the CDR3, the DNA is TGTGCCAGCAGCGGTGACTTGGGTGGACCCCTCCACTTT.

This rearrangement joins TRBV30 to TRBJ1-2; D may be TRBD1 (5 bases). V shed 1 base and J shed 5 bases, with 14 bases lying between them. CDR3 length: 14 amino acids. The germline V gene has CDR1 GTSNPN and CDR2 SVGIG (reference sequence). The CDR3 DNA follows: TGTGCCTGGAGTGGTGGGCAGGGAATTTATGGCTACACCTTC. Protein product: CAWSGGQGIYGYTF.